The 9 T cell receptor beta chains in this list originate from one sample, sequenced in a study of T cell responses to AZD1222 COVID-19 vaccine. Using immunoSEQ multiplex PCR, the repertoire was profiled, and TCRdb retains in-frame clones only, with some absent. Of 70,000 or so clones in the sample, 83% were seen once. Sequences were derived from peripheral blood, sampled 28 days after the second AZD1222 dose. The source of these receptors is an adult who received the AZD1222 COVID-19 vaccine.

This clone is a singleton in its sample. The J gene is TRBJ2-7, the V gene TRBV7-9, with TRBD2 as a possible D gene (5 bases). Germline V gene data show CDR1 as SEHNR and CDR2 as FQNEAQ (reference sequence). V lost 7 bases and J lost 1, with 8 bases in between. The CDR3 is 12 amino acids. The DNA of the CDR3 is TGTGCCAGCACCGGGATGTCCTACGAGCAGTACTTC. As protein: CASTGMSYEQYF. The variable domain in full, completed from reference TRBV7-9 and TRBJ2-7, reads DTGVSQNPRHKITKRGQNVTFRCDPISEHNRLYWYRQTLGQGPEFLTYFQNEAQLEKSRLLSDRFSAERPKGSFSTLEIQRTEQGDSAMYLCASTGMSYEQYFGPGTRLTVT.

This chain connects TRBV14 to TRBJ2-1; a possible D gene is TRBD1 (6 bases). The germline V gene encodes CDR1 SGHDN and CDR2 FVKESK. This CDR3 comprises 14 residues. Trimming shortened V by 2 bases and J by 4 bases, and 9 bases separated the two germline ends. DNA for the CDR3: TGTGCCAGCAGCCAACTAACAGGGTACAATGAGCAGTTCTTC. Residues: CASSQLTGYNEQFF.

The count of this clone is one. The chain employs TRBV4-3 and TRBJ1-5; 8 nucleotides match TRBD1. The CDR3 is made up of 15 amino acids. The junction had 8 bases not matched to a gene; V was cut back by 3 bases and J by 7 bases. The germline gives CDR1 LGHNA, CDR2 YSLEER. This CDR3 reads CASSQERQGRQPQHF. The CDR3 DNA follows: TGCGCCAGCAGCCAGGAGAGACAGGGGCGACAGCCCCAGCATTTT.

This clone was counted a single time. The chain uses TRBV5-1 and TRBJ2-2; a weak D match, TRBD1 (5 bases). Trimming took 0 bases from V and 4 from J, leaving 10 bases between them. Germline V gene sequence: CDR1 SGHRS, CDR2 YFSETQ. The CDR3 totals 15 residues. As DNA, the CDR3 is TGCGCCAGCAGCTTGGGAAGGGGTGGCACCGGGGAGCTGTTTTTT. Its translation: CASSLGRGGTGELFF.

This clone was recorded a few times. The chain carries TRBV28 and TRBJ1-1; tentative D call: TRBD1 (5 bases). V lost 5 bases to trimming and J lost 6 bases, with 19 bases between them. CDR1 and CDR2 from the germline V gene are MDHEN and SYDVKM. The CDR3 has 15 amino acids. CDR3 sequence reads: CASSLLGGEGSEAFF. The DNA for the CDR3 is TGTGCCAGCAGTCTCCTGGGGGGAGAGGGTTCTGAAGCTTTCTTT.

This sequence joins TRBV15 and TRBJ1-4; 7 bases agree with TRBD1. Unmatched junction bases numbered 7, after V lost 5 bases and J lost 4 bases. Per germline, CDR1 LNHNV and CDR2 YYDKDF (reference sequence). The CDR3 runs to 15 residues. CDR3 nucleotide sequence: TGTGCCACCAGCGGGCGGACAGGTCTTAATGAAAAACTGTTTTTT. Protein: CATSGRTGLNEKLFF. Full variable domain (remainder filled in from reference TRBV15 and TRBJ1-4): DAMVIQNPRYQVTQFGKPVTLSCSQTLNHNVMYWYQQKSSQAPKLLFHYYDKDFNNEADTPDNFQSRRPNTSFCFLDIRSPGLGDTAMYLCATSGRTGLNEKLFFGSGTQLSVL.

This rearrangement joins TRBV5-4 to TRBJ2-1; 11 bases are a match to TRBD2. The germline V gene has CDR1 SGHNT and CDR2 YYREEE (reference sequence). V was clipped by 4 bases and J by 7 bases; unmatched bases: 7. This CDR3 region has 15 residues. CDR3 sequence reads: CASSRDLAGGNEQFF. DNA of the CDR3: TGTGCCAGCAGCCGGGATCTAGCGGGGGGAAATGAGCAGTTCTTC. The entire variable domain, with the rest obtained from reference TRBV5-4 and TRBJ2-1, is as follows: ETGVTQSPTHLIKTRGQQVTLRCSSQSGHNTVSWYQQALGQGPQFIFQYYREEENGRGNFPPRFSGLQFPNYSSELNVNALELDDSALYLCASSRDLAGGNEQFFGPGTRLTVL.

The chain carries TRBV27 and TRBJ2-7, with D hard to call. In germline, CDR1 is MNHEY, CDR2 SMNVEV (reference sequence). CDR3 length equals 17 residues. With 1 base removed from V and 0 bases from J, the gap between germline ends came to 16 bases. CDR3 DNA sequence: TGTGCCAGCAGTTTATTCGCCAGGCCCACGGGCTCCTACGAGCAGTACTTC. This gives the protein CASSLFARPTGSYEQYF.

J is TRBJ1-2 and V is TRBV6-5; possible D gene TRBD1, 6 bases. Germline CDR1 and CDR2: MNHEY and SVGAGI. V lost 8 bases and J 8 bases, leaving 18 bases between the germline ends. The CDR3 covers 13 residues. This chain's CDR3 is CASYFAGVPGYTF. Here the CDR3 DNA reads TGTGCCAGCTATTTCGCAGGGGTTCCAGGCTACACCTTC.